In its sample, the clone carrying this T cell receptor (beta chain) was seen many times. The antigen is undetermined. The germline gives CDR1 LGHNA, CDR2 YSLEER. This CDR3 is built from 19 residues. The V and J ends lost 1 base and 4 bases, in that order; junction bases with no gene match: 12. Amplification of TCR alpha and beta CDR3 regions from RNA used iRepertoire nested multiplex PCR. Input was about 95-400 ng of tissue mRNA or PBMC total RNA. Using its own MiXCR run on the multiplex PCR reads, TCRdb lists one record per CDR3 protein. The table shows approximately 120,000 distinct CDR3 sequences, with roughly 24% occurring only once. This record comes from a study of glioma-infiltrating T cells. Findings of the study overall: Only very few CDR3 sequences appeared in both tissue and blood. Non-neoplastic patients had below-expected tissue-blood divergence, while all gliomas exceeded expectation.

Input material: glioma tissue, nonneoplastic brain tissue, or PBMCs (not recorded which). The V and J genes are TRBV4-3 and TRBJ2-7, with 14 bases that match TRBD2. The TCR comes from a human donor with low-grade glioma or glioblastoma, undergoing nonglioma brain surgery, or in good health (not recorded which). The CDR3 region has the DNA TGCGCCAGCAGCCAAGGATTTAGGACTAGCGGGAGGAATTGGTACGAGCAGTACTTC. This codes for CASSQGFRTSGRNWYEQYF.